Sequencing of this TCR beta chain was carried out in a study of beta chain features in type 1 diabetes. Study as a whole: Roughly 110,000,000 sorted cells were examined across all samples. Study-wide results and limits: A moderate, significant TCRB CDR3 shortening appeared in type 1 diabetes across four CD4+ subsets. PCR, the amplification step, might favor shorter templates, equally in patients and controls. Type 1 diabetes patients showed fewer insertions and more deletions at VDJ junctions. The analysis here could not establish whether HLA type shapes TCRB rearrangement.

Germline lookup yields CDR1 MNHEY and CDR2 SVGAGI. The CDR3 consists of 12 residues. V lost 5 bases, J lost 5 bases, and 9 bases lay in between. This clone was observed a few times. Its specificity is not known. The isolated RNA, all of it, was reverse transcribed, so expressed TCRB transcripts were what got sequenced. TCRdb's copy holds only in-frame clones and misses some; the assay was immunoSEQ multiplex PCR. The sample lists a few hundred thousand clones, approximately 14% occurring once. The origin of this receptor is a man aged 30-40 years with type 1 diabetes. Input material: naive CD4+ T cells from blood. The chain combines TRBV6-5 with TRBJ1-2; D remains ambiguous. The DNA for the CDR3 is TGTGCCAGCAGTCCCGCGGGTTATGGCTACACCTTC. It translates to CASSPAGYGYTF.